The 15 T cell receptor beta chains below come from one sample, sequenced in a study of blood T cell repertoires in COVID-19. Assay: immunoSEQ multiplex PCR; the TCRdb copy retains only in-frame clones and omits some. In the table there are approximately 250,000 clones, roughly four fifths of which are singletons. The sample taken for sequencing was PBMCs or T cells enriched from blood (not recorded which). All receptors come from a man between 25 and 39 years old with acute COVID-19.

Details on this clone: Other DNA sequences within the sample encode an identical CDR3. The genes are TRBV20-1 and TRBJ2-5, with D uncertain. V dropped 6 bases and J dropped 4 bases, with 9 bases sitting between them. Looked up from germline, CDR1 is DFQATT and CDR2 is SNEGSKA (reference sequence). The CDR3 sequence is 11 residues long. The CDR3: CSASPLETQYF. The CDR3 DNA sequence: TGCAGTGCCTCTCCCTTAGAGACCCAGTACTTC.

The CDR3: CASSDYRGIGTGELFF. In DNA form, the CDR3 reads TGCGCCAGCAGCGATTACAGGGGAATTGGAACCGGGGAGCTGTTTTTT. This chain uses TRBV5-1 with TRBJ2-2, with TRBD1 matching 7 bases. Germline-derived CDR1 and CDR2 are SGHRS and YFSETQ. J was trimmed by 5 bases and V by 4 bases; bases with no gene match: 11. The CDR3 has 16 residues.

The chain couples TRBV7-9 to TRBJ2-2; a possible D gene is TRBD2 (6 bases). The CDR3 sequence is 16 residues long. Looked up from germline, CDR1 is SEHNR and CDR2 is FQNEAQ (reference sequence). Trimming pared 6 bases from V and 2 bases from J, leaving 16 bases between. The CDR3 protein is CASSLRLGENTGELFF. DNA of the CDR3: TGTGCCAGCAGTCTCAGACTAGGTGAAAACACCGGGGAGCTGTTTTTT.

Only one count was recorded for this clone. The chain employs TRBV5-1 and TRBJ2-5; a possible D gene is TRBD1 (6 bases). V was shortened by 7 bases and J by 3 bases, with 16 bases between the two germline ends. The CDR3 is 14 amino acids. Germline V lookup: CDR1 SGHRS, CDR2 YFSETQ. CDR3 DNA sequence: TGCGCCAGCCTCCCGGGACAAATAAAAGAGACCCAGTACTTC. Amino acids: CASLPGQIKETQYF.

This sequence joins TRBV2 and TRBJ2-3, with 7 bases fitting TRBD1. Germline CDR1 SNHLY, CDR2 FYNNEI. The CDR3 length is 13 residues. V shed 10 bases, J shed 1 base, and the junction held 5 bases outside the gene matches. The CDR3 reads CAKTGQGTDTQYF. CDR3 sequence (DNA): TGTGCCAAGACTGGACAGGGCACAGATACGCAGTATTTT.

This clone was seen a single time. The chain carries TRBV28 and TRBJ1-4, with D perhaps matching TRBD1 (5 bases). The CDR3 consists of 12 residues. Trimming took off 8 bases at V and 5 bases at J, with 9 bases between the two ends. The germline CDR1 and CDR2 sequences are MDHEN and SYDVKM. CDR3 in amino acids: CASRGKNEKLFF. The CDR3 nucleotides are TGTGCCAGCCGGGGGAAGAATGAAAAACTGTTTTTT.

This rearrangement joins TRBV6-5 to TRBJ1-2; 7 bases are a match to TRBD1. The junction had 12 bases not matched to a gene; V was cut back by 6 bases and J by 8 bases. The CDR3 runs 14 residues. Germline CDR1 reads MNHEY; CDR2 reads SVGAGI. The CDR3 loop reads CASRRQGARGGYTF. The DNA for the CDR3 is TGTGCCAGCAGGCGACAGGGCGCTCGGGGAGGCTACACCTTC.

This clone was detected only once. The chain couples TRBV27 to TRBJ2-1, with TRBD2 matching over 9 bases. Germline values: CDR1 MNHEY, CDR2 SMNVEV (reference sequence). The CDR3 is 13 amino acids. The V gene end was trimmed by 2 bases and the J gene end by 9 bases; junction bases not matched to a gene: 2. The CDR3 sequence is CASSLRREGEQFF. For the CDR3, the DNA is TGTGCCAGCAGTTTAAGGCGGGAGGGTGAGCAGTTCTTC.

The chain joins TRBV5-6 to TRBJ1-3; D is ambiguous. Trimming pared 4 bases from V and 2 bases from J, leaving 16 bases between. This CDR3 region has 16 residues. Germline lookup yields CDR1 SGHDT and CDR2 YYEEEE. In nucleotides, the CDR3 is TGTGCCAGCAGCCCGATCGGAGAGGGAACTGGAAACACCATATATTTT. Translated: CASSPIGEGTGNTIYF. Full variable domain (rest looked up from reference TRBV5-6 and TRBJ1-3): DAGVTQSPTHLIKTRGQQVTLRCSPKSGHDTVSWYQQALGQGPQFIFQYYEEEERQRGNFPDRFSGHQFPNYSSELNVNALLLGDSALYLCASSPIGEGTGNTIYFGEGSWLTVV.

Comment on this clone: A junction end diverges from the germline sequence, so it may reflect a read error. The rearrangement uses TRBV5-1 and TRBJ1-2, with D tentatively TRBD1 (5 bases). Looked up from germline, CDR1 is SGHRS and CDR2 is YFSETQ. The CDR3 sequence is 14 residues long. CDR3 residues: CASSLLGQDAGYTF. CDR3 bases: TGTGCCAGCAGCTTATTAGGACAAGACGCGGGCTACACCTTC.

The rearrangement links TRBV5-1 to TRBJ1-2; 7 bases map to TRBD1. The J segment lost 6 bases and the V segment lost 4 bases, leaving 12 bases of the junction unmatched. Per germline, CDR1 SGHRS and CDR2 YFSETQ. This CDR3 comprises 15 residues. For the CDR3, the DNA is TGCGCCAGCAGCCCGGACAGGCCGGGGGTCGATGGCTACACCTTC. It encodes CASSPDRPGVDGYTF.

CDR3: CASSSSRGNNQPQHF. The CDR3 nucleotides are TGTGCCAGCAGCTCGAGCAGGGGGAACAATCAGCCCCAGCATTTT. V is TRBV5-6 and J is TRBJ1-5; 7 positions match TRBD1. Germline-derived CDR1 and CDR2 are SGHDT and YYEEEE. The CDR3 is 15 residues long. V lost 3 bases to trimming and J lost 3 bases; unmatched junction nucleotides: 6. Full variable domain (outside the CDR3, taken from reference TRBV5-6 and TRBJ1-5): DAGVTQSPTHLIKTRGQQVTLRCSPKSGHDTVSWYQQALGQGPQFIFQYYEEEERQRGNFPDRFSGHQFPNYSSELNVNALLLGDSALYLCASSSSRGNNQPQHFGDGTRLSIL.

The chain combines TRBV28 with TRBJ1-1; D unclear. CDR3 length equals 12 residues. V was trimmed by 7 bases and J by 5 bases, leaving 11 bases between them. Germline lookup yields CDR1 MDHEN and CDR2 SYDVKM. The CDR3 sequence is CASNVGSTEAFF. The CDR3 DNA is TGTGCCAGCAATGTAGGGAGTACTGAAGCTTTCTTT.

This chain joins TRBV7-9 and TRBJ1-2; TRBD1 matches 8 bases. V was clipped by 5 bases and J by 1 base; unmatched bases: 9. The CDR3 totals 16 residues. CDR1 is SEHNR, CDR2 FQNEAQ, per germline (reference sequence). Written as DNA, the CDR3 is TGTGCCAGCAGCCCGGTTCAGGGGGCTGATAACTATGGCTACACCTTC. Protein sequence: CASSPVQGADNYGYTF. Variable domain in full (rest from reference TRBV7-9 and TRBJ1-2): DTGVSQNPRHKITKRGQNVTFRCDPISEHNRLYWYRQTLGQGPEFLTYFQNEAQLEKSRLLSDRFSAERPKGSFSTLEIQRTEQGDSAMYLCASSPVQGADNYGYTFGSGTRLTVV.

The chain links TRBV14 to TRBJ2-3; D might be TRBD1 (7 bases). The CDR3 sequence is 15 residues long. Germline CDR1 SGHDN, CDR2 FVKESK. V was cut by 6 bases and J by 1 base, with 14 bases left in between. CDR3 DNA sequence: TGTGCCAGCAGTCGACAGGGAGGCGGCACAGATACGCAGTATTTT. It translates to CASSRQGGGTDTQYF.